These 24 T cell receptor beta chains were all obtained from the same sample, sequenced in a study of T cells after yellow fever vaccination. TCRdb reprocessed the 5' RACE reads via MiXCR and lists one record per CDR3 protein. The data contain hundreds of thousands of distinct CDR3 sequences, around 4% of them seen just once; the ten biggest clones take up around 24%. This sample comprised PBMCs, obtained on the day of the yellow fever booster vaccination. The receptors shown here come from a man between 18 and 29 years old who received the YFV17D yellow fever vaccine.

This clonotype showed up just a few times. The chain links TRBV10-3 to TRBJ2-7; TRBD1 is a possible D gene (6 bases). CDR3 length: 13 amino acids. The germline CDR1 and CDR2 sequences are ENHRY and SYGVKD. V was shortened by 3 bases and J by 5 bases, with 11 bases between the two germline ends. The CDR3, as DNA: TGTGCCATCAGTGAACAGGGACACCACGAGCAGTACTTC. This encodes CAISEQGHHEQYF.

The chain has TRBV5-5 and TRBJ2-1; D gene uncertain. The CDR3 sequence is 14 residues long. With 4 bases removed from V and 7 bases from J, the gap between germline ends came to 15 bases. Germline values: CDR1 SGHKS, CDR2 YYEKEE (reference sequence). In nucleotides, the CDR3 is TGTGCCAGCAGCCCCGACCCTCTGGGGAATGAGCAGTTCTTC. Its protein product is CASSPDPLGNEQFF.

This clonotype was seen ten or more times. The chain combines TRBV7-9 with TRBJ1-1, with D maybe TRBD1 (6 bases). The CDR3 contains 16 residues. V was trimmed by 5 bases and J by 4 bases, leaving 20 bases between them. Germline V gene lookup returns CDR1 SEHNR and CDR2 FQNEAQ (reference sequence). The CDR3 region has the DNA TGTGCCAGCAGCCACATTACAGGGAAAACAGGCACTGAAGCTTTCTTT. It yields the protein CASSHITGKTGTEAFF. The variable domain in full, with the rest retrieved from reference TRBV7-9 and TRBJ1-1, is DTGVSQNPRHKITKRGQNVTFRCDPISEHNRLYWYRQTLGQGPEFLTYFQNEAQLEKSRLLSDRFSAERPKGSFSTLEIQRTEQGDSAMYLCASSHITGKTGTEAFFGQGTRLTVV.

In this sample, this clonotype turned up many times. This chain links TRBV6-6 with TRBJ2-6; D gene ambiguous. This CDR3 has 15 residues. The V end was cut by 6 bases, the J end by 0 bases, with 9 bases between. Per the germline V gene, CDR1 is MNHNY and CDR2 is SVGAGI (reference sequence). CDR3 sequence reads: CASRRPNSGANVLTF. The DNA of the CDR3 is TGTGCCAGCAGGCGACCAAACTCTGGGGCCAACGTCCTGACTTTC.

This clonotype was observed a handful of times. DNA of the CDR3: TGCAGTGCTCTACCCCGCGTCGGGGGGTCGAATGAGCAGTTCTTC. Protein sequence: CSALPRVGGSNEQFF. This chain links TRBV20-1 with TRBJ2-1; 7 nucleotides agree with TRBD2. The length of the CDR3 is 15 residues. The germline gives CDR1 DFQATT, CDR2 SNEGSKA (reference sequence). Trimming at V came to 5 bases and at J to 7 bases, leaving 14 bases not matched to a gene.

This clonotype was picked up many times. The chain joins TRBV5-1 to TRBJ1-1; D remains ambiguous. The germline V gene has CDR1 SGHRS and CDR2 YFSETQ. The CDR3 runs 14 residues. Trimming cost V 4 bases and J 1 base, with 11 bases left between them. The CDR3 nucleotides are TGCGCCAGCAGCCCAGGTCAGGCGAACACTGAAGCTTTCTTT. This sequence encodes CASSPGQANTEAFF.

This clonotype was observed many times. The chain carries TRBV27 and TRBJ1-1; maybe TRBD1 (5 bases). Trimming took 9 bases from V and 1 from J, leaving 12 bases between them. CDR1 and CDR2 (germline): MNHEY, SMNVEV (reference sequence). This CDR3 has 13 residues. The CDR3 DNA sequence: TGTGCCAGTAAGGGACTCGAGAACACTGAAGCTTTCTTT. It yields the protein CASKGLENTEAFF.

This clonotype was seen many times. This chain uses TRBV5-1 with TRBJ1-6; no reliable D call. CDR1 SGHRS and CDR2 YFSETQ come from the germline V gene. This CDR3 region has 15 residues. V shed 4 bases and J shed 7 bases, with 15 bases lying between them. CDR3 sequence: CASSAAGQSNSPLHF. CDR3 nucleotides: TGCGCCAGCAGCGCCGCCGGGCAGAGCAATTCACCCCTCCACTTT.

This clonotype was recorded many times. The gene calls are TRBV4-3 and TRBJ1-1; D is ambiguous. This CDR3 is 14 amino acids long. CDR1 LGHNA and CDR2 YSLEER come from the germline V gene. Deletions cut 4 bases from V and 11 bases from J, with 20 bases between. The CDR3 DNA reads TGCGCCAGCAGCCCCAAAACGGGAGTTTCCTGGGCTTTCTTT. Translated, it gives CASSPKTGVSWAFF.

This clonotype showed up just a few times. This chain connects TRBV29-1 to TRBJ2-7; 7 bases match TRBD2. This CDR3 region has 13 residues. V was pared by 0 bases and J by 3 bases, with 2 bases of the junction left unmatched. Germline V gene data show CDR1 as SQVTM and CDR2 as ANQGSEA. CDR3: CSVEDGLDYEQYF. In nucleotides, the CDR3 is TGCAGCGTTGAAGACGGACTAGACTACGAGCAGTACTTC.

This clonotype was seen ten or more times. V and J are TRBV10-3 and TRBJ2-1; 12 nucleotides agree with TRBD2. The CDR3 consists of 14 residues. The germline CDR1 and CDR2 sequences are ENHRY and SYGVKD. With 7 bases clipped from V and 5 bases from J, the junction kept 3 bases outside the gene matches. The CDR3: CAITTSGGNNEQFF. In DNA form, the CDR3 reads TGTGCCATCACGACTAGCGGGGGAAACAATGAGCAGTTCTTC.

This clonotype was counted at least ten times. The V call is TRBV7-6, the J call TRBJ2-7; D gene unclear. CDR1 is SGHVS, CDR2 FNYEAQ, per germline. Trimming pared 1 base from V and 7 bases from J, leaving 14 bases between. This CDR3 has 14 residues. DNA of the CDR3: TGTGCCAGCAGCTTAGGGGCAGACCTCCTGGAGCAGTACTTC. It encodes CASSLGADLLEQYF.

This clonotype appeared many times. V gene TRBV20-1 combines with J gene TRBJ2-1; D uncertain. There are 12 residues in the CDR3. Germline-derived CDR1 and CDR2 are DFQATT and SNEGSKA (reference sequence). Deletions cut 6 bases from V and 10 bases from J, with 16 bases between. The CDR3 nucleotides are TGCAGTGCGGGGTCGGCTCGTAACGAGCAGTTCTTC. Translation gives CSAGSARNEQFF.

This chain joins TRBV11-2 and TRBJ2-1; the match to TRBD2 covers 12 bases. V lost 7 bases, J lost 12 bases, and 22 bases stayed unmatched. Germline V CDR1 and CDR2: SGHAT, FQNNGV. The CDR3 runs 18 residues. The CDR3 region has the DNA TGTGCCAGCATCCTAACCCGCGGTAGACTAGCGGGGGATAGCGGGCAGTTCTTC. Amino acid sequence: CASILTRGRLAGDSGQFF.

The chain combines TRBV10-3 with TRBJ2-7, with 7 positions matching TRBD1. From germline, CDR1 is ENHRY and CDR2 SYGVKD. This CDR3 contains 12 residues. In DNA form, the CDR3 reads TGTGGCTCCGGGACAGCTATCGGCGAGCAGTACTTC. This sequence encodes CGSGTAIGEQYF.

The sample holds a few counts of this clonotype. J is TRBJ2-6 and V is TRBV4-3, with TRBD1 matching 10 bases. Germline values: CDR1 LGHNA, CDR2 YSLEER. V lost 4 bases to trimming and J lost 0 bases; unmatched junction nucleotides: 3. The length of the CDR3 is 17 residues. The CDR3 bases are TGCGCCAGCAGCCCTTGGACAGGGGGCTCTGGGGCCAACGTCCTGACTTTC. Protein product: CASSPWTGGSGANVLTF.

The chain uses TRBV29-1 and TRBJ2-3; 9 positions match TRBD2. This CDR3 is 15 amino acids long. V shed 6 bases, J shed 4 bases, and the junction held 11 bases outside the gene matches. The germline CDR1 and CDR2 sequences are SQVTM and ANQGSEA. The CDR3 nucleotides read TGCAGCGTCCAGCGGGCGGGAGGGGGAGCAGATACGCAGTATTTT. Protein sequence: CSVQRAGGGADTQYF.

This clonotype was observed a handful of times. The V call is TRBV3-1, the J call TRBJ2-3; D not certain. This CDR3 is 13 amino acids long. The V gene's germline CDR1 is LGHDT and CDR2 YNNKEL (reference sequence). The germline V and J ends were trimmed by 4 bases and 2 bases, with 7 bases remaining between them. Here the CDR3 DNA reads TGTGCCAGCAGCCTCTGGATCACAGATACGCAGTATTTT. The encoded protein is CASSLWITDTQYF.

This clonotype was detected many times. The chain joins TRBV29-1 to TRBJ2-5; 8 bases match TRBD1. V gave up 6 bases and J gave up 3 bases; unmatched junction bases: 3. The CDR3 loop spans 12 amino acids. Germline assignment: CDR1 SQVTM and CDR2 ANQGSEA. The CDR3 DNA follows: TGCAGCGTGACAGGGGACGAAGAGACCCAGTACTTC. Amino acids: CSVTGDEETQYF.

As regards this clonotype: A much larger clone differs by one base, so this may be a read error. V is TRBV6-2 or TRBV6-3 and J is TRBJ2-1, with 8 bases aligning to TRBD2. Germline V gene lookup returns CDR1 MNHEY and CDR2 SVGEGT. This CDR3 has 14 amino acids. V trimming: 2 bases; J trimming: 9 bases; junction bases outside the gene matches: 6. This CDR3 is CASSYLGLAGEQFF. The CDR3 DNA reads TGTGCCAGCAGTTACCTCGGACTAGCTGGTGAGCAGTTCTTC.

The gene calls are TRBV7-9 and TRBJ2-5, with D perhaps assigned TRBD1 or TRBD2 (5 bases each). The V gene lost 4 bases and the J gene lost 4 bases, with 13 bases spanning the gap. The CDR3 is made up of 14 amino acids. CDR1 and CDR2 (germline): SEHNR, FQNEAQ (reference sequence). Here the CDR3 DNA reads TGTGCCAGCAGCTCGAGGGGTCCCCGAGAGACCCAGTACTTC. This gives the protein CASSSRGPRETQYF.

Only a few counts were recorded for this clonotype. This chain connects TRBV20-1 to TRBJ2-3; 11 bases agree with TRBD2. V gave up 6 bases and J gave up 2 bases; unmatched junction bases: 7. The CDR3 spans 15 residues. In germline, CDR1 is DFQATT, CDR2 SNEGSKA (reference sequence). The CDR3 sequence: CSAPLSGGATDTQYF. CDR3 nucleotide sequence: TGCAGTGCCCCACTTAGCGGGGGGGCCACAGATACGCAGTATTTT.

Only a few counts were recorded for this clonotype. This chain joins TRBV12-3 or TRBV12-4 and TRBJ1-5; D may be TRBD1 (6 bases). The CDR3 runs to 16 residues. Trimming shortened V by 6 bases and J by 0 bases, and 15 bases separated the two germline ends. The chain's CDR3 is CASSYTGWDSNQPQHF. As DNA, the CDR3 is TGTGCCAGCAGCTATACAGGGTGGGATAGCAATCAGCCCCAGCATTTT.

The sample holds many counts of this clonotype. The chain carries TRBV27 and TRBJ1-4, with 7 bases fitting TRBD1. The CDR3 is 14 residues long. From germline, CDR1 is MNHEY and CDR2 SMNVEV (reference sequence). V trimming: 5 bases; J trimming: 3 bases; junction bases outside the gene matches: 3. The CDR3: CASSTGASNEKLFF. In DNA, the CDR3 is TGTGCCAGCAGTACAGGGGCATCTAATGAAAAACTGTTTTTT.